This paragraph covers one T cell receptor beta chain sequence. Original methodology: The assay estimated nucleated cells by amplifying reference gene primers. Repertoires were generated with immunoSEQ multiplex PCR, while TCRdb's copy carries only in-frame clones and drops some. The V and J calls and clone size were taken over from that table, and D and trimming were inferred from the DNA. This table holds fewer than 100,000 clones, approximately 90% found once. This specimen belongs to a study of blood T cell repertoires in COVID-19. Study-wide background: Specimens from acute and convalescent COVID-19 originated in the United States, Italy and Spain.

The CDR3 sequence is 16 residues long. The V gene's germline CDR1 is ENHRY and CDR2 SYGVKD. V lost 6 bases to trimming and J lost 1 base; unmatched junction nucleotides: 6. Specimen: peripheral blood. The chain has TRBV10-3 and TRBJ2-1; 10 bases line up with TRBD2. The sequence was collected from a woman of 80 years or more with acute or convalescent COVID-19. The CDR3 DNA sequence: TGTGCCATCAGCCGAGGACTAGCGGCTTCCTACAATGAGCAGTTCTTC. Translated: CAISRGLAASYNEQFF.